This is a list of T cell receptor beta chains from one sample in a study of shared clonotypes between healthy human individuals. Using immunoSEQ multiplex PCR, the repertoire was profiled, and TCRdb retains in-frame clones only, with some absent. Of about 590,000 clones listed, about 95% are singletons. The sample consisted of naive CD8+ T cells sorted from blood. The receptors derive from a woman in her 30s in good health. The CDR3 runs from the conserved cysteine through the conserved F or W. D genes are given only for firm matches. Clone size appears in some rows only: once, few, many, or a class for an expanded clone.

V: TRBV7-9
J: TRBJ1-2
length: 16
D: TRBD1
size: NA
CDR3: CASSPRQGAANYGYTF
DNA: TGTGCCAGCAGCCCTCGACAGGGGGCGGCTAACTATGGCTACACCTTC

V: TRBV5-4
J: TRBJ2-7
length: 13
D: TRBD2
size: NA
CDR3: CASSLAGSYEQYF
DNA: TGTGCCAGCAGCCTAGCGGGCTCCTACGAGCAGTACTTC

V: TRBV7-8
J: TRBJ2-7
length: 16
D: TRBD1
size: NA
CDR3: CASSLGTGQLSYEQYF
DNA: TGTGCCAGCAGCTTAGGGACAGGCCAACTCTCCTACGAGCAGTACTTC

V: TRBV28
J: TRBJ2-1
length: 16
D: NA
size: NA
CDR3: CASSAGRHRFYNEQFF
DNA: TGTGCCAGCAGTGCCGGACGTCACCGTTTTTACAATGAGCAGTTCTTC

V: TRBV11-2
J: TRBJ2-1
length: 17
D: TRBD2
size: NA
CDR3: CASSLDFIAGGNNEQFF
DNA: TGTGCCAGCAGCTTAGATTTTATAGCGGGAGGAAACAATGAGCAGTTCTTC

V: TRBV28
J: TRBJ1-1
length: 16
D: NA
size: NA
CDR3: CASSSPGGRVDSEAFF
DNA: TGTGCCAGCAGTTCCCCGGGAGGGCGAGTTGACTCTGAAGCTTTCTTT

V: TRBV7-6
J: TRBJ2-1
length: 15
D: NA
size: NA
CDR3: CASSFGAPGGKEQFF
DNA: TGTGCCAGCAGCTTTGGGGCGCCTGGGGGAAAAGAGCAGTTCTTC

V: TRBV4-1
J: TRBJ1-6
length: 15
D: NA
size: NA
CDR3: CASNLFGEDNSPLHF
DNA: TGCGCCAGCAACCTCTTCGGAGAAGATAATTCACCCCTCCACTTT

V: TRBV19
J: TRBJ1-1
length: 15
D: NA
size: NA
CDR3: CASSTSVFLNTEAFF
DNA: TGTGCCAGTAGTACTTCGGTCTTTCTGAACACTGAAGCTTTCTTT

V: TRBV19
J: TRBJ1-1
length: 8
D: NA
size: few
CDR3: CASSATFF
DNA: TGTGCCAGTTCCGCAACTTTCTTT

V: TRBV28
J: TRBJ1-5
length: 13
D: NA
size: NA
CDR3: CASRLPSNQPQHF
DNA: TGTGCCAGCCGCCTTCCTAGCAATCAGCCCCAGCATTTT

V: TRBV19
J: TRBJ2-2
length: 14
D: NA
size: NA
CDR3: CASSMGTPTGELFF
DNA: TGTGCCAGTAGTATGGGGACACCCACCGGGGAGCTGTTTTTT

V: TRBV6-1
J: TRBJ1-3
length: 14
D: NA
size: NA
CDR3: CASSDKLGGNTIYF
DNA: TGTGCCAGCAGTGATAAACTGGGGGGAAACACCATATATTTT

V: TRBV13
J: TRBJ1-6
length: 14
D: NA
size: once
CDR3: CASSSRGPRVPLHF
DNA: TGTGCCAGCAGCTCCCGGGGCCCTCGGGTGCCCCTCCACTTT

V: TRBV30
J: TRBJ2-7
length: 12
D: NA
size: NA
CDR3: CAWSVAAYEQYF
DNA: TGTGCCTGGAGTGTAGCCGCCTACGAGCAGTACTTC

V: TRBV15
J: TRBJ2-7
length: 14
D: NA
size: NA
CDR3: CATSSRDSSYEQYF
DNA: TGTGCCACCAGCTCACGGGATTCCTCCTACGAGCAGTACTTC

V: TRBV2
J: TRBJ1-5
length: 15
D: NA
size: NA
CDR3: CASSEPTDFGQPQHF
DNA: TGTGCCAGCAGTGAACCGACAGATTTCGGCCAGCCCCAGCATTTT

V: TRBV11-2
J: TRBJ1-1
length: 17
D: NA
size: NA
CDR3: CASSPIGGPLMTTEAFF
DNA: TGTGCCAGCAGCCCCATTGGTGGGCCCCTAATGACCACTGAAGCTTTCTTT

V: TRBV5-6
J: TRBJ2-7
length: 14
D: NA
size: NA
CDR3: CASSLPTTSYEQYF
DNA: TGTGCCAGCAGCTTGCCGACCACCTCCTACGAGCAGTACTTC

V: TRBV7-9
J: TRBJ1-4
length: 15
D: NA
size: NA
CDR3: CASSPDSVGYEKLFF
DNA: TGTGCCAGCAGCCCCGATTCCGTCGGGTATGAAAAACTGTTTTTT

V: TRBV29-1
J: TRBJ2-1
length: 14
D: TRBD2
size: NA
CDR3: CSVVGLAGDNEQFF
DNA: TGCAGCGTTGTCGGGCTAGCGGGAGACAATGAGCAGTTCTTC

V: TRBV15
J: TRBJ1-4
length: 15
D: NA
size: NA
CDR3: CATSILTGPSEKLFF
DNA: TGTGCCACCAGCATCCTAACGGGCCCTAGTGAAAAACTGTTTTTT

V: TRBV5-6
J: TRBJ1-3
length: 17
D: NA
size: NA
CDR3: CASSLVVYGGSGNTIYF
DNA: TGTGCCAGCAGCTTGGTCGTGTACGGAGGCTCTGGAAACACCATATATTTT

V: TRBV9
J: TRBJ2-7
length: 15
D: TRBD1
size: once
CDR3: CASSPRTGPLYEQYF
DNA: TGTGCCAGCAGCCCTAGGACAGGTCCTCTCTACGAGCAGTACTTC

V: TRBV18
J: TRBJ2-7
length: 18
D: TRBD1
size: NA
CDR3: CASSPRHPRDRISYEQYF
DNA: TGTGCCAGCTCACCACGTCACCCCCGGGACAGGATCTCCTACGAGCAGTACTTC

V: TRBV10-2
J: TRBJ2-7
length: 16
D: TRBD2
size: NA
CDR3: CASSATGLAASYEQYF
DNA: TGCGCCAGCAGTGCAACGGGACTAGCGGCCTCCTACGAGCAGTACTTC

V: TRBV28
J: TRBJ2-7
length: 14
D: NA
size: NA
CDR3: CASSRRELSYEQYF
DNA: TGTGCCAGCAGTAGAAGAGAATTGTCCTACGAGCAGTACTTC

V: TRBV27
J: TRBJ1-1
length: 17
D: NA
size: NA
CDR3: CASSQGPLGSAVTEAFF
DNA: TGTGCCAGCAGTCAAGGCCCATTAGGTAGTGCTGTCACTGAAGCTTTCTTT

V: TRBV6-5
J: TRBJ1-4
length: 14
D: TRBD1
size: NA
CDR3: CASSTDRGEEKLFF
DNA: TGTGCCAGCAGTACGGACAGGGGGGAGGAAAAACTGTTTTTT

V: TRBV27
J: TRBJ2-1
length: 18
D: TRBD2
size: NA
CDR3: CASSGAQGGRAPYNEQFF
DNA: TGTGCCAGCAGTGGGGCCCAGGGCGGGAGGGCCCCCTACAATGAGCAGTTCTTC

V: TRBV7-9
J: TRBJ2-5
length: 11
D: NA
size: NA
CDR3: CASTGEETQYF
DNA: TGTGCCAGCACCGGGGAGGAGACCCAGTACTTC